The entry below gives a single TCR beta chain sequence along with its context. This sample was included in a study of cytomegalovirus exposure and HLA in healthy donors. Germline CDR1 SGHNT, CDR2 YYREEE (reference sequence). The CDR3 has 15 residues. V lost 4 bases to trimming and J lost 4 bases, with 17 bases between them. Nominally healthy donors were sampled, though unrecorded immune exposures were likely. This PCR relied on a set of 60 Vbeta primers and 13 Jbeta primers. The repertoire was sequenced with immunoSEQ multiplex PCR; TCRdb's copy has only in-frame clones and lacks some. The sample has a few hundred thousand clones, 70% to 80% seen once.

The V call is TRBV5-4, the J call TRBJ1-2, with unresolved D. Source material: PBMCs. The clonotype was recovered from a girl aged 2-15 years in good health and CMV-seronegative. The CDR3 DNA follows: TGTGCCAGCAGCGGGAGAGACCGTGAGACCTATGGCTACACCTTC. Amino acid sequence: CASSGRDRETYGYTF.